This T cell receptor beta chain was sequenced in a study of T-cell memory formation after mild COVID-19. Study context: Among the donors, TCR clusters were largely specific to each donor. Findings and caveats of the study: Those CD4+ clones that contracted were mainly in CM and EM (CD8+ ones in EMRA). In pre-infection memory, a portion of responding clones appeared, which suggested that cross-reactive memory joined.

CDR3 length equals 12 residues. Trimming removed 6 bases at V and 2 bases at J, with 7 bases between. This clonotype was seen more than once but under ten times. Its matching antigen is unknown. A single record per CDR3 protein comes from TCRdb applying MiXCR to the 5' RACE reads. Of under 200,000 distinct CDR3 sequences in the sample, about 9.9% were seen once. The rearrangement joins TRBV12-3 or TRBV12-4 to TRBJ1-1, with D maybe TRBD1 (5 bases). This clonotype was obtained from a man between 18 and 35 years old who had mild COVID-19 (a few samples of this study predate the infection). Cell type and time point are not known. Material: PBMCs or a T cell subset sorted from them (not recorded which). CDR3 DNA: TGTGCCAGCAGCCGGACAAACACTGAAGCTTTCTTT. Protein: CASSRTNTEAFF.